This TCR beta chain was sequenced during a study of blood T cell repertoires in COVID-19. For the study at large: The samples span acute and convalescent COVID-19 from the United States, Italy and Spain.

Authors' methods: Reference gene primers were amplified, and this amplification served to estimate nucleated cell counts. Using immunoSEQ multiplex PCR, the repertoire was profiled, and TCRdb retains in-frame clones only, with some absent. V and J calls and clone size are as listed in that table; D and trimming were resolved from the DNA. This table holds fewer than 400,000 clones, around 86% found once. Recovered participants had two consecutive negative NP/OP PCR tests, healthcare professional clearance, or symptom resolution. This receptor was obtained from a man in his thirties or forties who had recovered from COVID-19. Input material: PBMCs or T cells enriched from blood (not recorded which).

This chain's CDR3 is CASWSSLRGNTEAFF. In DNA form, the CDR3 reads TGTGCCAGCTGGTCCAGTCTAAGGGGGAACACTGAAGCTTTCTTT. This chain joins TRBV5-4 and TRBJ1-1; tentatively, D is TRBD1 (5 bases). The CDR3 spans 15 residues. V was trimmed by 7 bases and J by 1 base, leaving 17 bases between them. From germline, CDR1 is SGHNT and CDR2 YYREEE (reference sequence).